This TCR beta chain was obtained from a study of T-cell memory formation after mild COVID-19. Whole-study context: TCR clusters showed largely donor specificity.

This clonotype came up once. Its matching antigen is unknown. Points from the study as a whole: Researchers report contracting CD4+ clones mostly in CM and EM, with CD8+ clones in EMRA.

CDR1 is MNHEY and CDR2 is SVGEGT in the germline V gene. The CDR3 runs to 15 residues. The V end was cut by 2 bases, the J end by 4 bases, with 11 bases between. TCRdb fed the 5' RACE reads into MiXCR, producing one record per CDR3 protein. The table includes 100,000 to 130,000 distinct CDR3 sequences, around 14% detected once. The chain joins TRBV6-2 or TRBV6-3 to TRBJ2-2, with D perhaps TRBD2 (7 bases). This TCR was sampled from a man younger than 35 who had mild COVID-19 (a few samples of this study predate the infection). Cell type and time point are not known. Sequencing was performed on PBMCs or a T cell subset sorted from them (not recorded which). In DNA form, the CDR3 reads TGTGCCAGCAGTTACAAGGGGGGGCCCACCGGGGAGCTGTTTTTT. Its translation is CASSYKGGPTGELFF.